This passage covers 15 T cell receptor beta chains from one sample sequenced in a study of blood T cell repertoires in COVID-19. This table comes from immunoSEQ multiplex PCR, and its TCRdb copy is limited to in-frame clones, with some not included. The sample lists 300,000 to 400,000 clones, 80% to 90% occurring once. The sample taken for sequencing was peripheral blood. The receptors stem from a woman in her 50s who had recovered from COVID-19.

The chain joins TRBV20-1 to TRBJ1-1; D may be TRBD1 (5 bases). V shed 3 bases and J shed 5 bases, with 16 bases lying between them. Germline lookup yields CDR1 DFQATT and CDR2 SNEGSKA (reference sequence). This CDR3 contains 14 residues. The CDR3 spells CSASDRKGLTEAFF. The CDR3 DNA reads TGCAGTGCTAGTGACCGGAAGGGGTTGACTGAAGCTTTCTTT.

V gene TRBV10-3 combines with J gene TRBJ1-4; the D is unclear. Germline CDR1 is ENHRY and CDR2 is SYGVKD. This CDR3 comprises 14 residues. V dropped 3 bases and J dropped 10 bases, with 15 bases sitting between them. The CDR3 DNA follows: TGTGCCATCAGTGACGGAGGGTCCATCGGAAAACTGTTTTTT. Amino acid sequence: CAISDGGSIGKLFF.

The genes are TRBV7-2 and TRBJ2-7; D is possibly TRBD2 (6 bases). This CDR3 contains 13 residues. Germline CDR1 is SGHTA and CDR2 is FQGNSA. Trimming took off 8 bases at V and 0 bases at J, with 11 bases between the two ends. The CDR3 sequence: CASLAGSSYEQYF. The CDR3 DNA sequence: TGTGCCAGCCTCGCCGGGAGCTCCTACGAGCAGTACTTC. The whole variable domain, filled in from reference TRBV7-2 and TRBJ2-7, reads GAGVSQSPSNKVTEKGKDVELRCDPISGHTALYWYRQSLGQGLEFLIYFQGNSAPDKSGLPSDRFSAERTGGSVSTLTIQRTQQEDSAVYLCASLAGSSYEQYFGPGTRLTVT.

CDR3 in DNA: TGTGCCAGCAGTTTGGGACACTCTAATTCACCCCTCCACTTT. This gives the protein CASSLGHSNSPLHF. The chain couples TRBV28 to TRBJ1-6; TRBD1 might be the D (6 bases). V lost 3 bases, J lost 6 bases, and 9 bases lay in between. The CDR3 is 14 residues long. The V gene's germline CDR1 is MDHEN and CDR2 SYDVKM.

The rearrangement joins TRBV28 to TRBJ2-5, with TRBD2 matching 14 bases. Trimming cost V 5 bases and J 1 base; bases outside gene matches: 9. Germline loops: CDR1 MDHEN, CDR2 SYDVKM. CDR3 length equals 18 residues. The CDR3 loop is CASSALTGLAGVQETQYF. In DNA, the CDR3 is TGTGCCAGCAGTGCCCTCACGGGACTAGCGGGGGTCCAAGAGACCCAGTACTTC.

The gene calls are TRBV7-8 and TRBJ2-7; the match to TRBD1 covers 9 bases. V trimming: 1 base; J trimming: 2 bases; junction bases outside the gene matches: 9. The CDR3 loop spans 17 amino acids. From germline, CDR1 is SGHVS and CDR2 FQNEAQ. The CDR3: CASSLVGPGTGPYEQYF. In DNA form, the CDR3 reads TGTGCCAGCAGCTTAGTTGGCCCCGGGACAGGGCCCTACGAGCAGTACTTC.

The rearrangement joins TRBV5-1 to TRBJ2-7; D is ambiguous. The V and J ends lost 0 bases and 1 base respectively, with 8 bases between them. The CDR3 covers 14 residues. The V gene's germline CDR1 is SGHRS and CDR2 YFSETQ. The CDR3 here is CASSLEPVSYEQYF. In DNA form, the CDR3 reads TGCGCCAGCAGCTTGGAACCGGTGTCCTACGAGCAGTACTTC.

The rearrangement joins TRBV18 to TRBJ2-7; weak D call: TRBD1 (5 bases). Germline CDR1 KGHSH, CDR2 LQKENI. This CDR3 has 14 amino acids. Trimming left V 3 bases short and J 2 bases short, with 11 bases between. Written as DNA, the CDR3 is TGTGCCAGCTCACCGCGGACAAGAACCTACGAGCAGTACTTC. Amino acids: CASSPRTRTYEQYF.

This clone was counted a few times. This chain uses TRBV18 with TRBJ2-7; 9 bases agree with TRBD1. This CDR3 has 16 residues. V lost 6 bases and J lost 5; bases outside the gene matches: 14. The germline gives CDR1 KGHSH, CDR2 LQKENI. This CDR3 reads CASSLHLGTGWDEQYF. The CDR3 DNA reads as TGTGCCAGCTCTCTCCACCTTGGGACAGGGTGGGACGAGCAGTACTTC.

A word on this clone: Other DNA sequences in the same sample also yield this CDR3. The V call is TRBV20-1, the J call TRBJ2-7, with D perhaps TRBD1 (6 bases). CDR1 and CDR2 from the germline V gene are DFQATT and SNEGSKA (reference sequence). The CDR3 length is 12 residues. V lost 6 bases and J 1 base, leaving 10 bases between the germline ends. DNA of the CDR3: TGCAGTGCCAGTAGGGGGTCCTACGAGCAGTACTTC. Amino acids: CSASRGSYEQYF.

This clone was observed a single time. The chain is built from TRBV7-2 and TRBJ1-6, with 9 bases lining up with TRBD1. Germline trimming cut 5 bases from V and 11 bases from J; bases unmatched to any gene: 7. The CDR3 has 14 residues. The V gene's germline CDR1 is SGHTA and CDR2 FQGNSA. CDR3 residues: CASSLGQGLTPLHF. CDR3 DNA: TGTGCCAGCAGCCTGGGACAGGGATTAACACCCCTCCACTTT.

This chain uses TRBV29-1 with TRBJ1-1, with D unclear. Germline assignment: CDR1 SQVTM and CDR2 ANQGSEA. The CDR3 contains 12 residues. Trimming cost V 6 bases and J 6 bases, with 14 bases left between them. CDR3 nucleotide sequence: TGCAGCGTCAGCCCGACATATTCTGAAGCTTTCTTT. Its translation is CSVSPTYSEAFF.

The chain links TRBV10-3 to TRBJ1-3; D is unresolved. The V gene's germline CDR1 is ENHRY and CDR2 SYGVKD. There are 14 residues in the CDR3. V lost 6 bases to trimming and J lost 4 bases, with 13 bases between them. The CDR3 nucleotides read TGTGCCATCAGGAACGAACAGATAGGAAACACCATATATTTT. This gives the protein CAIRNEQIGNTIYF.

This clone occurred once. This chain links TRBV27 with TRBJ2-2; possible D gene TRBD1, 6 bases. V gave up 8 bases and J gave up 8 bases, with 12 bases separating them. Germline V gives CDR1 MNHEY, CDR2 SMNVEV (reference sequence). This CDR3 spans 12 amino acids. The CDR3 region has the DNA TGTGCCAGCTCCAGGCAGGGGGGGGAGCTGTTTTTT. This sequence encodes CASSRQGGELFF.

This clone was counted between two and nine times. An end of the junction does not agree with germline; a read error may underlie this. The chain links TRBV28 to TRBJ1-6; a weak D match, TRBD1 (6 bases). The CDR3 covers 18 residues. The germline CDR1 and CDR2 sequences are MDHEN and SYDVKM. The CDR3 here is CASRFRTAESSYNSPLHF. In DNA, the CDR3 is TGTGCCAGCCGTTTCCGGACAGCCGAAAGCTCCTATAATTCACCCCTCCACTTT.